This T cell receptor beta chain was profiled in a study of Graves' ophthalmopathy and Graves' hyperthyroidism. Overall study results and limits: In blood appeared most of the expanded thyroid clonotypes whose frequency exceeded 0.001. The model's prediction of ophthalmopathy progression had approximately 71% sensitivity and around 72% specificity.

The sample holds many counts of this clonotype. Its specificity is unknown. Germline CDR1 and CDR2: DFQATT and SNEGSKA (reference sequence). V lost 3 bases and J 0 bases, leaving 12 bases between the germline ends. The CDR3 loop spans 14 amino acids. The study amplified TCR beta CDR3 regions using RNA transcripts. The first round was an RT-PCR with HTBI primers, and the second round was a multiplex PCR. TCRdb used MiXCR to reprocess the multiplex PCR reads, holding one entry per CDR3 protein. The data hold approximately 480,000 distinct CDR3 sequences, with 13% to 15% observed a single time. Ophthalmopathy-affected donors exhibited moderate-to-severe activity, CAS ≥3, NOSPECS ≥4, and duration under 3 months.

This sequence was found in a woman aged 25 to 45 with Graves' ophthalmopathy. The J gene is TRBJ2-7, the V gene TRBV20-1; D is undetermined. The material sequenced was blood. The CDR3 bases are TGCAGTGCTAGGAGAGCAAGGTTCTCCTACGAGCAGTACTTC. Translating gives CSARRARFSYEQYF.